This T cell receptor beta chain is drawn from a study of T-cell memory formation after mild COVID-19. TCR alpha and TCR beta cDNA libraries with sample barcodes and UMIs came from 5'RACE using constant-segment primers. Via MiXCR, TCRdb re-called the 5' RACE reads, giving one row per CDR3 protein. In the table there are roughly 300,000 distinct CDR3 sequences, 12% to 15% of which are singletons. With regard to this clonotype: The antigen is undetermined.

Germline CDR1 SGDLS, CDR2 YYNGEE. The ends lost 0 bases at V and 3 bases at J; junction bases unmatched: 3. This CDR3 is 15 amino acids long. General study results and limits: Among clones peaking at day 37 in the second wave, SARS-CoV-2 specificity remained unconfirmed.

The J gene is TRBJ2-3, the V gene TRBV9, with TRBD2 identical over 8 bases. This sequence originates from a young man who had mild COVID-19 (a few samples of this study predate the infection). Cell type and time point are not known. Sequencing input: PBMCs or a T cell subset sorted from them (not recorded which). CDR3: CASSVDQRGTDTQYF. The CDR3 DNA is TGTGCCAGCAGCGTAGATCAGCGGGGGACAGATACGCAGTATTTT.